A selection of T cell receptor beta chains follows, all from one sample in a study of control samples from healthy donors and cancer patients. Clones were read by immunoSEQ multiplex PCR, and TCRdb kept only the in-frame ones, dropping some. The data contain about 160,000 clones, 92% of them singletons. The sample was blood. The receptors here all came from a woman aged 25 to 39 in good health. Each CDR3 is given with its conserved first and last residue. The order of the fields is D gene, clone size, V gene, J gene, CDR3 DNA, CDR3 protein. D genes are given only for firm matches. A clone size is listed for some rows: how often the clone was seen (once, few, many), or a class if it is expanded.

.	.	TRBV4-3	TRBJ1-1	TGCGCCAGCAGCCAAGATTGGGGCATGAACACTGAAGCTTTCTTT	CASSQDWGMNTEAFF
TRBD1	.	TRBV3-1/TRBV3-2	TRBJ1-2	TGTGCCAGCAGCCAAGAAACAGGGGCGGAGGGCTACACCTTC	CASSQETGAEGYTF
TRBD1	.	TRBV5-5	TRBJ2-2	TGTGCCAGCAGCTTGCGGACAGGGGTCAGGACCGGGGAGCTGTTTTTT	CASSLRTGVRTGELFF
.	.	TRBV2	TRBJ1-6	TGTGCCAGCAGTAGATATTCCTATAATTCACCCCTCCACTTT	CASSRYSYNSPLHF
.	few	TRBV5-4	TRBJ2-7	TGTGCCAGCAGCTCCCGCGCGGTGGAGGCCGAGCAGTACTTC	CASSSRAVEAEQYF
.	once	TRBV11-2	TRBJ1-4	TGTGCCAGCAGCCGCGATGGGCGTAATGAAAAACTGTTTTTT	CASSRDGRNEKLFF
TRBD1	.	TRBV14	TRBJ1-2	TGTGCCAGCAGCCAGGAAGGGGACAGGCCATACGCCTATGGCTACACCTTC	CASSQEGDRPYAYGYTF
.	.	TRBV12-3/TRBV12-4	TRBJ2-7	TGTGCCAGCAGTTTTTCGCCCTACGAGCAGTACTTC	CASSFSPYEQYF
.	.	TRBV27	TRBJ2-1	TGTGCCAGCAGTTTATCAGGGACCTACAATGAGCAGTTCTTC	CASSLSGTYNEQFF
.	.	TRBV4-1	TRBJ2-1	TGCGCCAGCAGCCAAGGAGGAGCGCCGAGCTCCTACAATGAGCAGTTCTTC	CASSQGGAPSSYNEQFF
TRBD2	.	TRBV4-1	TRBJ2-2	TGCGCCAGCAGCCCCCCCTTAGCGGGAGGCGTCACCGGGGAGCTGTTTTTT	CASSPPLAGGVTGELFF
.	few	TRBV18	TRBJ2-7	TGTGCCAGCTCACCATCCGGGGCTCCCGAGGGGGAGCAGTACTTC	CASSPSGAPEGEQYF
TRBD1	few	TRBV9	TRBJ2-7	TGTGCCAGCAGCGACTCACAGGGGATTCGGCAGTACTTC	CASSDSQGIRQYF
TRBD2	.	TRBV6-6	TRBJ2-5	TGTGCCAGCAGTTGGAGCGGGATCCAAGAGACCCAGTACTTC	CASSWSGIQETQYF
.	.	TRBV27	TRBJ1-4	TGTGCCAGCAGTTCATACCCCGTGACAGCGGTTCGTGAAAAACTGTTTTTT	CASSSYPVTAVREKLFF
.	.	TRBV27	TRBJ1-2	TGTGCCAGCAGTTTATACGGGGCTAACTATGGCTACACCTTC	CASSLYGANYGYTF
.	.	TRBV28	TRBJ1-1	TGTGCCAGCAGTCCGAGGGGTATGAACACTGAAGCTTTCTTT	CASSPRGMNTEAFF
.	.	TRBV15	TRBJ2-7	TGTGCCACCAGCAGAGGTTTATCCTACGAGCAGTACTTC	CATSRGLSYEQYF
TRBD1	.	TRBV5-4	TRBJ2-6	TGTGCCAGCAGCCCGACAGGGGAGACTGGGGCCAACGTCCTGACTTTC	CASSPTGETGANVLTF
.	.	TRBV15	TRBJ2-1	TGTGCCACCAGCCCAGGGAAAGGTTACAATGAGCAGTTCTTC	CATSPGKGYNEQFF
.	.	TRBV18	TRBJ2-7	TGTGCCAGCTCACCACAAGGCCCCGGAAACGAGCAGTACTTC	CASSPQGPGNEQYF
TRBD2	.	TRBV11-1	TRBJ2-7	TGTGCCAGCAGCTTAGGGACTAGTGACTACGAGCAGTACTTC	CASSLGTSDYEQYF
TRBD2	once	TRBV11-2	TRBJ2-1	TGTGCCAGCAGCTTAGTAGGGAGGGATGAGCAGTTCTTC	CASSLVGRDEQFF
TRBD2	.	TRBV7-2	TRBJ2-2	TGTGCCAGCAGCTTATGGGCGGGAGCCAACACCGGGGAGCTGTTTTTT	CASSLWAGANTGELFF
.	.	TRBV7-2	TRBJ2-2	TGTGCCAGCAGCTGGGTGCCGGGGAAGGGCGCCGGGGAGCTGTTTTTT	CASSWVPGKGAGELFF
TRBD1	.	TRBV27	TRBJ2-7	TGTGCCAGCAGTTACTCCGGGACAGGGTCCAACGAGCAGTACTTC	CASSYSGTGSNEQYF
.	many	TRBV19	TRBJ2-1	TGTGCCATAGGGGACCACAATGAGCAGTTCTTC	CAIGDHNEQFF
.	.	TRBV3-1/TRBV3-2	TRBJ2-2	TGTGCCAGCAGCCGCGACACTGGGGAGCTGTTTTTT	CASSRDTGELFF
.	few	TRBV3-1/TRBV3-2	TRBJ1-6	TGTGCCAGCAGCCAAGATAGGGGGAACTACCGTTCACCCCTCCACTTT	CASSQDRGNYRSPLHF
TRBD1	.	TRBV10-1	TRBJ2-5	TGCGCCAGCAGGACAGGGGGTGAGACCCAGTACTTC	CASRTGGETQYF
.	once	TRBV28	TRBJ2-3	TGTGCCAGCAGTTTAGATCAAGGGTCTCGAGATACGCAGTATTTT	CASSLDQGSRDTQYF
TRBD2	once	TRBV4-2	TRBJ2-7	TGTGCCAGCAGCCAAGTCTGGGACTCTAGCGGGATACACGAGCAGTACTTC	CASSQVWDSSGIHEQYF
.	few	TRBV6-1	TRBJ2-7	TGTGCCAGCAGAGAAGGAGTGGGGGCTGAGCAGTACTTC	CASREGVGAEQYF
TRBD2	.	TRBV6-5	TRBJ2-3	TGTGCCGCGCAACTAGCGGGAGGGCCCAGGGCGCAGTATTTT	CAAQLAGGPRAQYF
.	.	TRBV5-1	TRBJ1-2	TGCGCCAGCCGCGAGAGGGTATCGGACTATGGCTACACCTTC	CASRERVSDYGYTF
TRBD2	.	TRBV6-6	TRBJ2-7	TGTGCCAGCAGTTCGGGACTAGCGCTTTACGAGCAGTACTTC	CASSSGLALYEQYF
.	.	TRBV19	TRBJ1-1	TGTGCCAGCCGCCGGGACCAAGGGACTGAAGCTTTCTTT	CASRRDQGTEAFF
TRBD1	.	TRBV2	TRBJ1-5	TGTGCCAGCAGTGACGAGGGGGCCCTCCCGCATTTT	CASSDEGALPHF
.	.	TRBV24-1	TRBJ2-2	TGTGCCACCAGCGGCGAGTCGGACAGATCCTCCGGGGAGCTGTTTTTT	CATSGESDRSSGELFF
.	.	TRBV28	TRBJ1-5	TGTGCCAGCAGGCTGGAGTATCAGCCCCAGCATTTT	CASRLEYQPQHF
TRBD2	once	TRBV7-7	TRBJ2-1	TGTGCCAGCAGCCTGGGGACTAGCGGAGACCTCAATGAGCAGTTCTTC	CASSLGTSGDLNEQFF
.	.	TRBV24-1	TRBJ1-5	TGTGCCACCAGTGAACCGCCGCGCGAGGGCAATCAGCCCCAGCATTTT	CATSEPPREGNQPQHF
.	.	TRBV28	TRBJ1-1	TGTGCCATAAGCTGGCAGGGGAGAACTGAAGCTTTCTTT	CAISWQGRTEAFF
.	.	TRBV29-1	TRBJ2-7	TGCAGCGGGGGGCGCAGCTTGGAAGAGCAGTACTTC	CSGGRSLEEQYF
.	.	TRBV21-1	TRBJ2-5	TGTGCCAGCAGCAAATCCGGCCGCTATTTTAAAGAGACCCAGTACTTC	CASSKSGRYFKETQYF
TRBD2	.	TRBV27	TRBJ2-7	TGTGCCAGCAGCCCCGGACTAGCGGAACGCAGCTCCTACGAGCAGTACTTC	CASSPGLAERSSYEQYF
TRBD2	.	TRBV9	TRBJ2-5	TGTGCCAGCAGCGAGGGCAGGGAGGGCCGGGAGACCCAGTACTTC	CASSEGREGRETQYF
.	once	TRBV19	TRBJ1-3	TGTGCCAGTACCCACGAGAGGCAGGGAAACACCATATATTTT	CASTHERQGNTIYF
.	.	TRBV19	TRBJ1-5	TGTGCCAGTAGTCCGGGTCTCCGGGACCTAGGCTCTCGGCCCCAGCATTTT	CASSPGLRDLGSRPQHF
.	once	TRBV5-4	TRBJ2-6	TGTGCCAGCAGCTTGGCGGCTGGGGCCAACGTCCTGACTTTC	CASSLAAGANVLTF
TRBD2	.	TRBV7-2	TRBJ2-1	TGTGCCAGCAGCTTAGATAGCGGGACTTACAATGAGCAGTTCTTC	CASSLDSGTYNEQFF
.	.	TRBV27	TRBJ2-1	TGTGCCAGCAGTTCCCTCGATGCCACAGGGTTCGATGAGCAGTTCTTC	CASSSLDATGFDEQFF
TRBD2	.	TRBV28	TRBJ2-3	TGTGCCAGCAGTCTAGCGGGGGGGGGCACAGATACGCAGTATTTT	CASSLAGGGTDTQYF
TRBD2	.	TRBV3-1/TRBV3-2	TRBJ2-3	TGTGCCAGCAGCCTTCTGTCTAGCGGGAGCACGCAGTATTTT	CASSLLSSGSTQYF
TRBD2	.	TRBV30	TRBJ2-5	TGTGCCTGGACCGGACTAGCGGGAGGGCCTTTTGAGACCCAGTACTTC	CAWTGLAGGPFETQYF
TRBD2	.	TRBV7-2	TRBJ2-3	TGTGCCAGCCGGGTCGGGAGGGGCACAGATACGCAGTATTTT	CASRVGRGTDTQYF
TRBD2	.	TRBV24-1	TRBJ2-3	TGTGCCACCAGTGACCTGGGGAGGGATACAGATACGCAGTATTTT	CATSDLGRDTDTQYF
TRBD1	.	TRBV28	TRBJ1-6	TGTGCCAGCAGTTTAGACAGGGGGCAAGGCTCCTATAATTCACCCCTCCACTTT	CASSLDRGQGSYNSPLHF
.	.	TRBV6-5	TRBJ1-2	TGTGCCAGCAGGAGAGGGGACAACTATGGCTACACCTTC	CASRRGDNYGYTF